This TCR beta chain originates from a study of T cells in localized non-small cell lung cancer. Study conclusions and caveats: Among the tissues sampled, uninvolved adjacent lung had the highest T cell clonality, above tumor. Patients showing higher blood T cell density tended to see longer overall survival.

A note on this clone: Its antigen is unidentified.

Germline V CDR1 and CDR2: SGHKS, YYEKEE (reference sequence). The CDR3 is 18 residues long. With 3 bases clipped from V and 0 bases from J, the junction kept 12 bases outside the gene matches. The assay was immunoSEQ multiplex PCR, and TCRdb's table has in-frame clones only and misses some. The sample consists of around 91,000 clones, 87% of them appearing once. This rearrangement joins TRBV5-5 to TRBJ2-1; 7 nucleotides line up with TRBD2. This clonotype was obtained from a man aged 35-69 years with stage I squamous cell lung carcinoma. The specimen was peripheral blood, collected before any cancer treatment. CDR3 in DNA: TGTGCCAGCAGCTCCCGACCCCTCGGGGGGAGCTCCTACAATGAGCAGTTCTTC. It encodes CASSSRPLGGSSYNEQFF. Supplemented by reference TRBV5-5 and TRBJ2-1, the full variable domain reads DAGVTQSPTHLIKTRGQQVTLRCSPISGHKSVSWYQQVLGQGPQFIFQYYEKEERGRGNFPDRFSARQFPNYSSELNVNALLLGDSALYLCASSSRPLGGSSYNEQFFGPGTRLTVL.